This TCR beta chain stems from a study of shared clonotypes between healthy human individuals. Points from the study as a whole: Having only a few donors restricted how much genetic and exposure-history diversity was captured. Large sequencing depth failed to make sorted-subset sequencing complete, rarefaction showed. What naive subsets generally showed was a larger estimated richness than memory subsets showed.

Naive-designated CD8 cells lacked CD45RO, were positively enriched for CCR7, and omitted terminally differentiated effector memory CD45RA+ cells. TCRdb's copy holds only in-frame clones and misses some; the assay was immunoSEQ multiplex PCR. The sample lists approximately 1.9 million clones, around 93% seen once, with more than 1.5% in the top ten. CDR3 length: 18 amino acids. Per the germline V gene, CDR1 is MNHNS and CDR2 is SASEGT. Trimming left V 2 bases short and J 2 bases short, with 19 bases between. As regards this clone: Its target is unknown.

Sequences were obtained from naive CD8+ T cells from PBMCs. This receptor was obtained from a man aged 18 to 35 in good health. Some clones in this sample may be carry-over from other donors' samples. The J gene is TRBJ2-1, the V gene TRBV6-1; the D gene is possibly TRBD1 (6 bases). DNA for the CDR3: TGTGCCAGCAGTGAACTAGGGGGTGGGGTTCCTGCCTACAATGAGCAGTTCTTC. Translating gives CASSELGGGVPAYNEQFF.